One and the same sample provided the 16 T cell receptor beta chains below, sequenced in a study of T cell repertoires in cytomegalovirus infection. Their antigens remain unidentified. In TCRdb, the reads were re-called with MiXCR into one record per CDR3 protein. The data hold 750,000 to 950,000 distinct CDR3 sequences, with 25% to 35% observed a single time. Sample: cultured CD8+ T cells from PBMCs, taken from culture after CMV antigen stimulation. These receptors were collected from a human donor in good health (CMV status not recorded). Some clones in this sample may be carry-over from other donors' samples.

The chain couples TRBV2 to TRBJ1-2; D is undetermined. Between the trimmed V and J ends, which lost 3 bases and 13 bases, there was a span of 15 bases. This CDR3 has 12 residues. Per the germline V gene, CDR1 is SNHLY and CDR2 is FYNNEI. The CDR3: CASSDLRGGCTF. CDR3 nucleotide sequence: TGTGCCAGCAGTGATTTGCGGGGTGGGTGCACCTTC.

The CDR3, as DNA: TGTGCCAGCAGGCCCCAGGGGGCCACCGGGGAGCTGTTTTTT. Translation: CASRPQGATGELFF. The V gene is TRBV28, the J gene TRBJ2-2; 8 nucleotides line up with TRBD1. Unmatched junction bases numbered 4, after V lost 6 bases and J lost 4 bases. CDR3 length equals 14 residues. Germline CDR1 is MDHEN and CDR2 is SYDVKM.

This clonotype has just a few counts. The rearrangement links TRBV7-9 to TRBJ1-2; 8 positions agree with TRBD1. The V gene end was trimmed by 7 bases and the J gene end by 5 bases; junction bases not matched to a gene: 3. This CDR3 is 12 amino acids long. Germline V gene lookup returns CDR1 SEHNR and CDR2 FQNEAQ (reference sequence). The CDR3 coding sequence is TGTGCCAGCAAGGACAGGGCATATGGCTACACCTTC. Its protein product is CASKDRAYGYTF.

This rearrangement joins TRBV5-1 to TRBJ2-4; no definite D call. V lost 2 bases, J lost 3 bases, and 9 bases lay in between. The CDR3 is made up of 14 amino acids. In germline, CDR1 is SGHRS, CDR2 YFSETQ. The CDR3 DNA reads TGCGCCAGCAGCTTTTACCCCGTCAAAAACATTCAGTACTTC. This gives the protein CASSFYPVKNIQYF.

This clonotype was counted between two and nine times. This chain joins TRBV7-6 and TRBJ1-6; perhaps TRBD1 as D (5 bases). CDR1 and CDR2 from the germline V gene are SGHVS and FNYEAQ. V lost 6 bases, J lost 5 bases, and 14 bases lay in between. The CDR3 consists of 15 residues. CDR3 in amino acids: CASRAEGLDNSPLHF. CDR3 DNA sequence: TGTGCCAGCAGGGCCGAGGGGCTAGATAATTCACCCCTCCACTTT.

There are many counts of this clonotype. The genes are TRBV12-3 or TRBV12-4 and TRBJ2-3, with a weak D call TRBD2 (7 bases). The CDR3 spans 15 residues. V shed 6 bases and J shed 1 base, with 14 bases lying between them. CDR3 DNA sequence: TGTGCCAGCAGCCCTTTGCGGGGGCGCACAGATACGCAGTATTTT. It encodes CASSPLRGRTDTQYF.

CDR3 protein: CATNGASGGMNTGELFF. The CDR3 DNA sequence: TGTGCCACCAACGGAGCTAGCGGGGGGATGAACACCGGGGAGCTGTTTTTT. V and J are TRBV24-1 and TRBJ2-2; 11 bases are shared with TRBD2. The CDR3 sequence is 17 residues long. J lost 1 base, V lost 8 bases, and 8 bases had no gene match. CDR1 is KGHDR and CDR2 is SFDVKD in the germline V gene.

The chain combines TRBV9 with TRBJ2-2; D unclear. Trimming cost V 3 bases and J 2 bases, with 8 bases left between them. CDR1 is SGDLS and CDR2 is YYNGEE in the germline V gene. The CDR3 is 14 amino acids. The CDR3 is CASSGDTNTGELFF. Here the CDR3 DNA reads TGTGCCAGCAGCGGTGACACCAACACCGGGGAGCTGTTTTTT.

The J gene is TRBJ1-2, the V gene TRBV5-6, with 7 bases lining up with TRBD1. The CDR3 covers 15 residues. Germline trimming cut 0 bases from V and 8 bases from J; bases unmatched to any gene: 10. The germline V gene encodes CDR1 SGHDT and CDR2 YYEEEE. This CDR3 reads CASSLVQGVLSGYTF. The DNA of the CDR3 is TGTGCCAGCAGCTTGGTGCAGGGGGTTTTATCCGGCTACACCTTC.

CDR3 region: CASSLSGDRGRVGTEAFF. In nucleotides, the CDR3 is TGTGCCAGCAGTTTATCGGGCGACAGGGGGCGGGTCGGCACTGAAGCTTTCTTT. The V gene is TRBV27, the J gene TRBJ1-1; 10 bases align to TRBD1. This CDR3 is built from 18 residues. V shed 0 bases, J shed 4 bases, and the junction held 11 bases outside the gene matches. The germline gives CDR1 MNHEY, CDR2 SMNVEV (reference sequence).

There are a few counts of this clonotype. The CDR3 DNA is TGTGCCAGCAGCTTGGCCGTTGGTACGAGCTACTTGCAGAACACTGAAGCTTTCTTT. Translating gives CASSLAVGTSYLQNTEAFF. The chain uses TRBV5-6 and TRBJ1-1, with D unclear. The germline V gene has CDR1 SGHDT and CDR2 YYEEEE. Trimming cost V 0 bases and J 1 base, with 22 bases left between them. The CDR3 runs 19 residues.

This clonotype was found a few times. This chain joins TRBV19 and TRBJ1-5, with unresolved D. CDR1 is LNHDA and CDR2 is SQIVND in the germline V gene (reference sequence). The V and J ends lost 5 bases and 4 bases respectively, with 9 bases between them. CDR3 size: 13 residues. CDR3 amino acids: CASSGLMNQPQHF. The CDR3 nucleotides read TGTGCCAGTAGTGGACTAATGAATCAGCCCCAGCATTTT.

This clonotype was counted between two and nine times. The chain carries TRBV6-5 and TRBJ2-2, with D hard to call. Germline CDR1 and CDR2: MNHEY and SVGAGI. The V end was cut by 1 base, the J end by 7 bases, with 1 base between. The CDR3 sequence is 11 residues long. The CDR3 DNA reads TGTGCCAGCAGTTACTACGGGGAGCTGTTTTTT. This codes for CASSYYGELFF.

The chain links TRBV28 to TRBJ1-5; D gene unclear. CDR1 is MDHEN, CDR2 SYDVKM, per germline. This CDR3 has 17 amino acids. Trimming left V 5 bases short and J 0 bases short, with 17 bases between. The CDR3 coding sequence is TGTGCCAGCAGTGCCTGGCGGGTACCAAATAGCAATCAGCCCCAGCATTTT. The encoded protein is CASSAWRVPNSNQPQHF.

V gene TRBV28 combines with J gene TRBJ2-2, with 8 bases that match TRBD1. V gave up 6 bases and J gave up 6 bases; unmatched junction bases: 6. The CDR3 runs 14 residues. Germline V gene sequence: CDR1 MDHEN, CDR2 SYDVKM. The CDR3 DNA sequence: TGTGCCAGCAGCCCGGACAGGGCGGCCGGGGAGCTGTTTTTT. Translated, it gives CASSPDRAAGELFF.

This clonotype has a handful of counts. The V and J genes are TRBV6-1 and TRBJ1-1; no clear D. The length of the CDR3 is 17 residues. V was clipped by 1 base and J by 4 bases, with 19 bases between them. The germline CDR1 and CDR2 sequences are MNHNS and SASEGT. CDR3 bases: TGTGCCAGCAGTGAAGTTAGTGTTGCAGTGGAGGGCACTGAAGCTTTCTTT. Amino acids: CASSEVSVAVEGTEAFF.